This TCR beta chain was sequenced for a study of regulatory T cells in long-lasting Graves disease. This clonotype was recorded at least ten times. Antigen unknown. The CDR3 totals 14 residues. Trimming took 3 bases from V and 9 from J; bases not matched to a gene: 10. Per the germline V gene, CDR1 is SGHTA and CDR2 is FQGNSA. In building TCR beta libraries, iRepertoire HTBI primers were used together with Arm-PCR of CDR3 regions. TCRdb re-called the multiplex PCR reads through MiXCR, storing one row per CDR3 protein. The table records hundreds of thousands of distinct CDR3 sequences, under 25% of them present only once. Time point reported: persistent/refractory GD, antithyroid drugs over 5 years with positive TRAb. Preparation of the TCR library used RNA extracted from PBMCs. Study-level points and caveats: The study found persistent patients shared more public clonotypes (over 2,500) than new patients (about 890). Favored gene segments in persistent disease were TRBV28, TRBJ1-2 and TRBJ2-5.

The sequenced sample was peripheral blood mononuclear cells (PBMCs), obtained when the disease was refractory, from a patient treated with antithyroid drugs. This chain links TRBV7-2 with TRBJ2-7, with 8 bases that match TRBD2. This clonotype originated in a female donor with Graves disease. For the CDR3, the DNA is TGTGCCAGCAGCTTGAGACTAGCGCTTTCTGTGCAGTACTTC. Amino acids: CASSLRLALSVQYF.